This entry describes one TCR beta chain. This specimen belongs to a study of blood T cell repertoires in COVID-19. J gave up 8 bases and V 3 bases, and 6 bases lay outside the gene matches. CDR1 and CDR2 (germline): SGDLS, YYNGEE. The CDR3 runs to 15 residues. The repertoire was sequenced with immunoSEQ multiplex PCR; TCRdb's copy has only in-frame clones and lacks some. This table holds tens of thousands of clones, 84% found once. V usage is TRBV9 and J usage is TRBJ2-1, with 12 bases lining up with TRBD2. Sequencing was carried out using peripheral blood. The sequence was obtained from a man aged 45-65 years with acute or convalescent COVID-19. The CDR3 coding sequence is TGTGCCAGCAGCGCTAGCGGGGGGGCCAGCTATGAGCAGTTCTTC. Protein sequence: CASSASGGASYEQFF.